These 21 T cell receptor beta chains share one sample of origin, sequenced in a study of blood T cell repertoires in COVID-19. The protocol was immunoSEQ multiplex PCR, while the TCRdb copy is restricted to in-frame clones and leaves out a portion. The sample lists under 150,000 clones, approximately 80% occurring once. Input material: PBMCs or T cells enriched from blood (not recorded which). All receptors derive from a middle-aged woman who had recovered from COVID-19.

The chain has TRBV29-1 and TRBJ2-7; 8 bases line up with TRBD2. V trimming: 2 bases; J trimming: 9 bases; junction bases outside the gene matches: 3. The CDR3 sequence is 11 residues long. Germline CDR1 reads SQVTM; CDR2 reads ANQGSEA. CDR3 protein: CSVERSGGQYF. CDR3 bases: TGCAGCGTTGAAAGGAGCGGGGGGCAGTACTTC.

The V call is TRBV3-1 (or the pseudogene TRBV3-2), the J call TRBJ1-6; 11 nucleotides match TRBD1. This CDR3 has 18 residues. The germline V gene encodes CDR1 LGHDT and CDR2 YNNKEL (reference sequence). J was trimmed by 1 base and V by 4 bases; bases with no gene match: 6. The CDR3 region is CASSRTGGEGSYNSPLHF. CDR3 nucleotide sequence: TGTGCCAGCAGCCGGACAGGGGGCGAGGGATCCTATAATTCACCCCTCCACTTT.

The J gene is TRBJ1-6, the V gene TRBV27, with D possibly being TRBD1 (5 bases). This CDR3 has 13 amino acids. Trimming removed 2 bases at V and 10 bases at J, with 9 bases between. Germline CDR1 and CDR2: MNHEY and SMNVEV (reference sequence). The CDR3 loop is CASSLDRWSPLHF. Written as DNA, the CDR3 is TGTGCCAGCAGTTTAGACAGATGGTCACCCCTCCACTTT.

The chain carries TRBV6-6 and TRBJ2-2; no definite D call. This CDR3 has 14 amino acids. V lost 7 bases to trimming and J lost 4 bases, with 13 bases between them. CDR1 is MNHNY and CDR2 is SVGAGI in the germline V gene (reference sequence). CDR3 nucleotide sequence: TGTGCCAGCACCCAAACACAAGTCACCGGGGAGCTGTTTTTT. Its protein product is CASTQTQVTGELFF.

The V call is TRBV28, the J call TRBJ2-1; 11 nucleotides agree with TRBD2. Per germline, CDR1 MDHEN and CDR2 SYDVKM. J gave up 7 bases and V 5 bases, and 4 bases lay outside the gene matches. The CDR3 runs 14 residues. CDR3 region: CASSPLAGGNEQFF. DNA for the CDR3: TGTGCCAGCAGTCCCCTAGCGGGGGGAAATGAGCAGTTCTTC.

The V gene is TRBV2, the J gene TRBJ1-6, with a possible D match to TRBD1 (5 bases). This CDR3 has 11 residues. V lost 7 bases, J lost 10 bases, and 8 bases lay in between. Looked up from germline, CDR1 is SNHLY and CDR2 is FYNNEI. CDR3 region: CASKEGSPLHF. CDR3 nucleotide sequence: TGTGCCAGCAAGGAGGGGTCACCCCTCCACTTT.

This clone was observed a few times. The J gene is TRBJ2-3, the V gene TRBV11-3; 15 bases fit TRBD2. V was clipped by 3 bases and J by 3 bases; unmatched bases: 1. Germline-derived CDR1 and CDR2 are SGHNT and YENEEA. CDR3 length: 16 residues. CDR3 sequence reads: CASSFGTSGRTDTQYF. CDR3 DNA sequence: TGTGCCAGCAGCTTCGGGACTAGCGGGAGGACAGATACGCAGTATTTT.

The V call is TRBV3-1 (or the pseudogene TRBV3-2), the J call TRBJ1-4; 8 positions agree with TRBD1. In germline, CDR1 is LGHDT, CDR2 YNNKEL (reference sequence). The CDR3 extends over 14 amino acids. Germline trimming cut 4 bases from V and 10 bases from J; bases unmatched to any gene: 8. CDR3 DNA: TGTGCCAGCAGCCGAGATACACAGGGGGGAAAACTGTTTTTT. Translating gives CASSRDTQGGKLFF.

The chain employs TRBV6-5 and TRBJ1-5; the D gene is possibly TRBD1 (5 bases). Trimming shortened V by 2 bases and J by 2 bases, and 10 bases separated the two germline ends. Germline V gives CDR1 MNHEY, CDR2 SVGAGI. This CDR3 is built from 15 residues. The DNA for the CDR3 is TGTGCCAGCAGTTACCGCAGGGATGGCAATCAGCCCCAGCATTTT. Its translation: CASSYRRDGNQPQHF.

The CDR3 region is CASSLQLAITDTQYF. The DNA of the CDR3 is TGTGCCAGCAGCTTGCAACTCGCAATCACAGATACGCAGTATTTT. The chain is built from TRBV5-4 and TRBJ2-3; D uncertain. The V and J ends lost 1 base and 2 bases respectively, with 11 bases between them. Germline V lookup: CDR1 SGHNT, CDR2 YYREEE (reference sequence). This CDR3 contains 15 residues.

The chain links TRBV21-1 to TRBJ1-2; TRBD1, the table's D call, was not compared with the DNA. TRBV21-1 is listed as a pseudogene. This CDR3 region has 17 residues. Written as DNA, the CDR3 is TGTGCCAGCAGCAAAGAAACAGAACAGGAAGCTAACTATGGCTACACCTTC. Amino acids: CASSKETEQEANYGYTF.

The rearrangement uses TRBV4-1 and TRBJ2-5, with D perhaps TRBD1 (6 bases). This CDR3 region has 17 residues. The ends were cut back, 1 base at V and 1 base at J, with 16 bases in the middle. Germline lookup yields CDR1 MGHRA and CDR2 YSYEKL. The CDR3 sequence is CASSQGVPGTPQETQYF. DNA for the CDR3: TGCGCCAGCAGCCAAGGGGTACCCGGGACACCCCAAGAGACCCAGTACTTC.

J is TRBJ2-7 and V is TRBV7-3, with D possibly TRBD2 on 6 matching bases. Germline values: CDR1 SGHTA, CDR2 FQGTGA. The CDR3 has 15 residues. V dropped 2 bases and J dropped 3 bases, with 14 bases sitting between them. Here the CDR3 reads CASSLAPGLNYEQYF. The CDR3 region has the DNA TGTGCCAGCAGCTTAGCTCCGGGACTGAACTACGAGCAGTACTTC.

The rearrangement links TRBV7-9 to TRBJ2-1, with TRBD2 identical over 13 bases. Germline CDR1 is SEHNR and CDR2 is FQNEAQ (reference sequence). This CDR3 has 15 amino acids. Trimming took 8 bases from V and 7 from J; bases not matched to a gene: 8. The CDR3 coding sequence is TGTGCCAGCCAAAGGACTAGCGGGAGTAGTAATGAGCAGTTCTTC. Translation: CASQRTSGSSNEQFF.

The rearrangement joins TRBV23-1 to TRBJ1-6; 7 bases align to TRBD1. TRBV23-1 belongs to the ORF category, with a function that is uncertain. V dropped 4 bases and J dropped 5; count of bases not matched to a gene: 8. This CDR3 is 16 amino acids long. CDR3: CASSLRRDRDNSPLHF. In DNA form, the CDR3 reads TGCGCCAGCAGTCTACGACGGGACAGAGATAATTCACCCCTCCACTTT.

The chain employs TRBV7-6 and TRBJ2-7; 9 nucleotides align to TRBD1. Looked up from germline, CDR1 is SGHVS and CDR2 is FNYEAQ. The CDR3 has 14 residues. Losses at the gene ends were 0 bases for V and 4 bases for J; bases not matched to a gene: 1. The CDR3 nucleotides are TGTGCCAGCAGCTTAGCGACAGGGGGTTACGAGCAGTACTTC. The encoded protein is CASSLATGGYEQYF.

The CDR3 bases are TGTGCCAGCTCACCACCACAGGGGGCCTCGGCACCCCTCCACTTT. Translation: CASSPPQGASAPLHF. The chain is built from TRBV18 and TRBJ1-6, with 9 bases fitting TRBD1. Germline V gene data show CDR1 as KGHSH and CDR2 as LQKENI. CDR3 length: 15 amino acids. The trim removed 0 bases at V and 11 bases at J, leaving 5 bases unmatched.

The V gene is TRBV5-6, the J gene TRBJ1-3; D uncertain. The CDR3 contains 17 residues. The germline gives CDR1 SGHDT, CDR2 YYEEEE. V lost 4 bases and J 2 bases, leaving 19 bases between the germline ends. CDR3: CASSDTLSSTPGNTIYF. The CDR3 coding sequence is TGTGCCAGCAGCGATACCCTCTCAAGCACTCCTGGAAACACCATATATTTT.

This chain joins TRBV10-3 and TRBJ2-7, with TRBD1 matching over 10 bases. The CDR3 is 15 amino acids. Germline-derived CDR1 and CDR2 are ENHRY and SYGVKD. The ends lost 2 bases at V and 4 bases at J; junction bases unmatched: 5. Here the CDR3 DNA reads TGTGCCATCAGTGAGCCGGGACAGGGGTTTTACGAGCAGTACTTC. Protein sequence: CAISEPGQGFYEQYF.

This chain links TRBV5-4 with TRBJ2-3; D unresolved. Germline loops: CDR1 SGHNT, CDR2 YYREEE (reference sequence). The CDR3 is 15 residues long. V lost 5 bases to trimming and J lost 1 base, with 14 bases between them. CDR3 DNA sequence: TGTGCCAGCAGACTGACTGCAACCGGCACAGATACGCAGTATTTT. This translates into CASRLTATGTDTQYF.

The chain has TRBV3-1 (or the pseudogene TRBV3-2) and TRBJ2-1, with D possibly matching TRBD2 (6 bases). CDR1 and CDR2 from the germline V gene are LGHDT and YNNKEL (reference sequence). V was clipped by 0 bases and J by 5 bases, with 17 bases between them. The CDR3 sequence is 17 residues long. The DNA for the CDR3 is TGTGCCAGCAGCCAAGAAACTTCCAGCGGAGGGGACAATGAGCAGTTCTTC. Translation gives CASSQETSSGGDNEQFF.